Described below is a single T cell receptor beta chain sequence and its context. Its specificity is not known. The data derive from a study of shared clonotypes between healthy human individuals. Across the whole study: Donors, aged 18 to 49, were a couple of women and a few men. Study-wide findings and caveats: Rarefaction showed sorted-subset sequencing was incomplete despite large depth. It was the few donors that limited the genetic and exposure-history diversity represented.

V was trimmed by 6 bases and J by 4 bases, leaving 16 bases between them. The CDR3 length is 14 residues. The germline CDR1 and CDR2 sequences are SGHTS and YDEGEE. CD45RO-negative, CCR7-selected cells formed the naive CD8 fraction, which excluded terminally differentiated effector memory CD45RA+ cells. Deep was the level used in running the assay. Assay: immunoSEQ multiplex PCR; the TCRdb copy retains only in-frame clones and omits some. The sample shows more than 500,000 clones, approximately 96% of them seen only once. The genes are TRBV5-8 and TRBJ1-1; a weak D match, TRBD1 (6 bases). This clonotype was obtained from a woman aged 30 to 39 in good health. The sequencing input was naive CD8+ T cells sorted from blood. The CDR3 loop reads CASIWGARVTEAFF. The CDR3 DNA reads TGTGCCAGCATTTGGGGGGCGCGCGTCACTGAAGCTTTCTTT.